Detailed here is one T cell receptor beta chain. Its antigen is not known. V lost 4 bases and J lost 2; bases outside the gene matches: 11. The CDR3 runs 17 residues. Germline CDR1 reads SGHRS; CDR2 reads YFSETQ. This sample was included in a study of blood T cells in healthy people across ages. Overall study results and limits: Unknown CMV status may confound age-related changes in expanded clones. It was not possible, with unsorted PBMCs, to conclusively compare naive and antigen-experienced cells.

PCR was performed a second time for about 7 to 11 cycles using a sample-barcoded 5' primer and a J-beta primer mix. Each CDR3 protein gets one entry after TCRdb re-called the 5' RACE reads with MiXCR. The sample has about 780,000 distinct CDR3 sequences; 35% to 50% are singletons. For every donor, a draw yielded about 9.7 milliliters of peripheral blood. This clonotype was obtained from a man older than 75 in good health. This chain uses TRBV5-1 with TRBJ2-3; TRBD2 matches at 9 bases. Sequencing used blood. The CDR3, as DNA: TGCGCCAGCAGCGAACCACGACTAGCGGCGAACACAGATACGCAGTATTTT. This sequence encodes CASSEPRLAANTDTQYF. Full variable domain (remainder filled in from reference TRBV5-1 and TRBJ2-3): KAGVTQTPRYLIKTRGQQVTLSCSPISGHRSVSWYQQTPGQGLQFLFEYFSETQRNKGNFPGRFSGRQFSNSRSEMNVSTLELGDSALYLCASSEPRLAANTDTQYFGPGTRLTVL.